These T cell receptor beta chains were read from a single sample in a study of blood T cell repertoires in COVID-19. Sequencing was performed with immunoSEQ multiplex PCR; in TCRdb, only in-frame clones are kept and a portion is missing. There are about 28,000 clones in the sample; roughly 90% occur only once, and under 6% lies in the top ten. The sequenced sample was peripheral blood. These receptors originate from a man between 60 and 70 years old with active COVID-19. Both conserved end residues are part of each CDR3. The D gene is left open where the match is weak. Clone size appears in some rows only: once, few, many, or a class for an expanded clone.

j_gene,d_gene,abundance,v_gene,CDR3nt,CDR3aa
TRBJ1-4,TRBD1,.,TRBV15,TGTGCCACCAGCAGGCAGACAGGGACTAATGAAAAACTGTTTTTT,CATSRQTGTNEKLFF
TRBJ2-5,.,once,TRBV11-3,TGTGCCAGCAGCTTGGGCGGGGCGGAGCACCAAGAGACCCAGTACTTC,CASSLGGAEHQETQYF
TRBJ1-2,TRBD1,.,TRBV15,TGTGCCACCAGCAGAGAACAGGGGGCTGGCTACACCTTC,CATSREQGAGYTF
TRBJ2-3,.,.,TRBV25-1,TGTGCCAGCAGTGGCGGGACGCACACAGATACGCAGTATTTT,CASSGGTHTDTQYF
TRBJ2-2,TRBD2,.,TRBV7-3,TGTGCCAGCAGCCCCAGCAGAGCGGGGGGCCGAAAAAACACCGGGGAGCTGTTTTTT,CASSPSRAGGRKNTGELFF
TRBJ1-1,TRBD1,.,TRBV7-8,TGTGCCAGCAGTCTTAAACAGGGGCTCGAAGCTTTCTTT,CASSLKQGLEAFF
TRBJ1-4,.,.,TRBV7-9,TGTGCCAGCAGCTTCCGGACAGCAACTAATGAAAAACTGTTTTTT,CASSFRTATNEKLFF
TRBJ2-7,TRBD1,few,TRBV11-2,TGTGCCAGCAGCAACCGCCGGGACAGATCATTGCAGTACTTC,CASSNRRDRSLQYF
TRBJ2-1,.,.,TRBV2,TGTGCCAGCAGTGAAGCTTTCCAGGGAGCGGGCCTCAACAATGAGCAGTTCTTC,CASSEAFQGAGLNNEQFF
TRBJ2-3,TRBD2,once,TRBV7-9,TGTGCCAGCAGCTCCCCCTCCTTGCGGGGGGGCGGGCAGTATTTT,CASSSPSLRGGGQYF
TRBJ2-7,TRBD1,.,TRBV5-1,TGCGCCAGCAGCTTGATAGGACAGGCCTACGAGCAGTACTTC,CASSLIGQAYEQYF
TRBJ1-5,.,.,TRBV5-1,TGCGCCAGCAGCTTGGCCGGGGGGGCAGGTCAGCCCCAGCATTTT,CASSLAGGAGQPQHF
TRBJ2-3,.,.,TRBV3-1/TRBV3-2,TGTGCCAGCAGCCCGGGGACACGAGGTACGCAGTATTTT,CASSPGTRGTQYF
TRBJ2-3,TRBD2,.,TRBV11-3,TGTGCCAGCAGCCCGGGAGGCTGGACTAGGCTCACAGATACGCAGTATTTT,CASSPGGWTRLTDTQYF
TRBJ2-3,.,.,TRBV6-5,TGTGCCAGCAGTTCACAATGGACAGGCACAGATACGCAGTATTTT,CASSSQWTGTDTQYF
TRBJ1-6,TRBD1,.,TRBV6-4,TGTGCCAGCAGTCCGGGACAGGGGAATTCACCCCTCCACTTT,CASSPGQGNSPLHF
TRBJ1-2,TRBD1,.,TRBV19,TGTGCCAGTAGTACAGGACAGGGGGCTGGCTATGGCTACACCTTC,CASSTGQGAGYGYTF
TRBJ1-5,TRBD1,.,TRBV15,TGTGCCACCAGCCGGACAGGGTCTGGCAATCAGCCCCAGCATTTT,CATSRTGSGNQPQHF
TRBJ1-1,.,.,TRBV9,TGTGCCAGCAGCGCACAGGCTCCCACAATGAACACTGAAGCTTTCTTT,CASSAQAPTMNTEAFF
TRBJ2-1,TRBD2,.,TRBV9,TGTGCCAGCAGCGTAGCTTTGGAGCAGCGGGGGGGAGAAAGTGAGCAGTTCTTC,CASSVALEQRGGESEQFF
TRBJ2-5,TRBD2,.,TRBV6-5,TGTGCCAGCATGTGGGGGGGGTCTTCTGAGACCCAGTACTTC,CASMWGGSSETQYF
TRBJ1-5,.,.,TRBV6-7,TGTGCCAGCAGACTACTCCGGGACCGTGCAGTAGGGGGACCCCAGCATTTT,CASRLLRDRAVGGPQHF
TRBJ1-5,.,.,TRBV15,TGTGCCACCAGCAGGTCAACAGGGTTTCAGCCCCAGCATTTT,CATSRSTGFQPQHF
TRBJ1-4,TRBD1,.,TRBV2,TGTGCCAGCAACGAGGACAGGGCGGAAAAACTGTTTTTT,CASNEDRAEKLFF
TRBJ1-1,.,.,TRBV19,TGTGCCAGTAGTATTTTAGGGGCTATGAACACTGAAGCTTTCTTT,CASSILGAMNTEAFF
TRBJ2-7,.,once,TRBV19,TGTGCCAGTAGTATGTTTGACATAAGAAGGACACAACACTACGAGCAGTACTTC,CASSMFDIRRTQHYEQYF
TRBJ1-2,.,once,TRBV1,TGCACCAGCAGCTCGCGGCTCTTCTATGGCTACACCTTC,CTSSSRLFYGYTF
TRBJ2-3,TRBD1,.,TRBV5-1,TGCGCCAGCGGATCCCGGGACAGGGGCCCCACAGATACGCAGTATTTT,CASGSRDRGPTDTQYF
TRBJ2-2,.,.,TRBV11-3,TGTGCCAGCAGCTTCGCGACAGAGGAGCTGTTTTTT,CASSFATEELFF
TRBJ2-3,.,.,TRBV10-2,TGCGCCAGCAGTGATTGGGGCAGCCATAGCACAGATACGCAGTATTTT,CASSDWGSHSTDTQYF
TRBJ1-1,TRBD1,.,TRBV5-5,TGTGCCAGCAGATACCAGGGGGCGCTTAACACTGAAGCTTTCTTT,CASRYQGALNTEAFF
TRBJ2-7,TRBD2,.,TRBV2,TGTGCCAGTGCCACCGGGACTAGCGCCTACGAGCAGTACTTC,CASATGTSAYEQYF
TRBJ2-2,.,once,TRBV5-4,TGTGCCAGCAGCCCCGGATTACAGGCAAACACCGGGGAGCTGTTTTTT,CASSPGLQANTGELFF
TRBJ2-3,TRBD2,.,TRBV5-4,TGTGCCAGCAGCCGGGGACTAGCGGGCACAGATACGCAGTATTTT,CASSRGLAGTDTQYF